This T cell receptor beta chain originates from a study of T-cell reconstitution after alpha-beta-depleted transplantation in children. With 2 bases removed from V and 0 bases from J, the gap between germline ends came to 12 bases. Germline CDR1 is SQVTM and CDR2 is ANQGSEA. The CDR3 runs to 15 residues. This clonotype occurred many times. Unique molecular identifiers were incorporated during preparation of the TCRbeta library. Each CDR3 protein gets one entry after TCRdb re-called the PCR reads with MiXCR. The top ten clones hold around 35% of a sample with over 100,000 distinct CDR3 sequences, 10% to 13% of them seen once.

The sequence came from a boy younger than 10 with acute lymphoblastic leukemia, due to receive a stem cell transplant. This specimen was PBMCs, taken before TCRalphabeta/CD19-depleted stem cell transplant. The chain employs TRBV29-1 and TRBJ2-3; D possibly corresponds to TRBD2 (6 bases). This CDR3 reads CSVENWAGSTDTQYF. The CDR3 nucleotides are TGCAGCGTTGAAAATTGGGCGGGGAGCACAGATACGCAGTATTTT.